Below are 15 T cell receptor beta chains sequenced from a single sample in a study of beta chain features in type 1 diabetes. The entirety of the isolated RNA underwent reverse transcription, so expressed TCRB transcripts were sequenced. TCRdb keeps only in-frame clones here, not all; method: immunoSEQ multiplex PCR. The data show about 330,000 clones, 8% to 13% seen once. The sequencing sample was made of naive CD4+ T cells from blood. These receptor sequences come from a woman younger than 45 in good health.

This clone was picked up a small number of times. The CDR3 here is CASSAGLAGADTQYF. The CDR3 coding sequence is TGTGCCAGCAGTGCGGGACTAGCGGGAGCAGATACGCAGTATTTT. The V gene is TRBV2, the J gene TRBJ2-3; 14 bases line up with TRBD2. The J segment lost 4 bases and the V segment lost 4 bases, leaving 1 base of the junction unmatched. Germline-derived CDR1 and CDR2 are SNHLY and FYNNEI. This CDR3 spans 15 amino acids.

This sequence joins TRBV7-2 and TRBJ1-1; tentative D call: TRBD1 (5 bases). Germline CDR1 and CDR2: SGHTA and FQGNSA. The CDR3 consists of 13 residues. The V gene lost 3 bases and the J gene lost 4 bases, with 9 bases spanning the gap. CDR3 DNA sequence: TGTGCCAGCAGCTTGGGGCAAGTCACTGAAGCTTTCTTT. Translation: CASSLGQVTEAFF.

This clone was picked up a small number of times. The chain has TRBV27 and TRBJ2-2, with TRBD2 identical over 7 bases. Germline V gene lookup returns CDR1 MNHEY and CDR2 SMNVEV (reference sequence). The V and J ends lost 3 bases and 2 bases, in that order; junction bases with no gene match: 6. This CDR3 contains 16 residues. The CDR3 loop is CASSLWLAVNTGELFF. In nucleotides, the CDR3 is TGTGCCAGCAGTTTGTGGCTAGCGGTAAACACCGGGGAGCTGTTTTTT.

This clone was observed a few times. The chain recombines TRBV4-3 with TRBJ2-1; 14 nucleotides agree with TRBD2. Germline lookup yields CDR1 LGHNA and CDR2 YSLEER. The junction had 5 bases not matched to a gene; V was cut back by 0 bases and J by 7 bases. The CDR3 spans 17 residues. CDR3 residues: CASSQEGTSGSSNEQFF. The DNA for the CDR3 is TGCGCCAGCAGCCAAGAAGGGACTAGCGGGAGTAGTAATGAGCAGTTCTTC.

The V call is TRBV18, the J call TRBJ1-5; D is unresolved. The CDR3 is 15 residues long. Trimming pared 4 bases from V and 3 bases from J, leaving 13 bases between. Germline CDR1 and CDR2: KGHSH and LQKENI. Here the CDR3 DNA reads TGTGCCAGCTCACGGGCAGACCGAACCAATCAGCCCCAGCATTTT. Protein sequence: CASSRADRTNQPQHF. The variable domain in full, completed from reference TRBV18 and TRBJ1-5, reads NAGVMQNPRHLVRRRGQEARLRCSPMKGHSHVYWYRQLPEEGLKFMVYLQKENIIDESGMPKERFSAEFPKEGPSILRIQQVVRGDSAAYFCASSRADRTNQPQHFGDGTRLSIL.

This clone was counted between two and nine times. The CDR3 is CASSQTSGGSYEQYF. The CDR3, as DNA: TGTGCCAGCAGCCAGACTAGCGGGGGCTCCTACGAGCAGTACTTC. The chain combines TRBV6-5 with TRBJ2-7; 12 nucleotides match TRBD2. The ends lost 6 bases at V and 0 bases at J; junction bases unmatched: 3. Germline assignment: CDR1 MNHEY and CDR2 SVGAGI. The CDR3 length is 15 residues.

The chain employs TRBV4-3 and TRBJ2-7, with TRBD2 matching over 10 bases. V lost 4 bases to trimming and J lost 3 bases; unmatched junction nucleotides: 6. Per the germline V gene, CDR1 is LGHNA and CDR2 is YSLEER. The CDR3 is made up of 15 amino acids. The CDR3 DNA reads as TGCGCCAGCAGCCTGACCGGGACTAGCGACTACGAGCAGTACTTC. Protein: CASSLTGTSDYEQYF.

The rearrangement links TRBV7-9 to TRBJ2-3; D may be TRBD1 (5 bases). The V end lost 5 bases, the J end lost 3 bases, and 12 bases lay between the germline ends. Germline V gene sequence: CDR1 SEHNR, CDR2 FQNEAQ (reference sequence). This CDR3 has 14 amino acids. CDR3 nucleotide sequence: TGTGCCAGCAGCCTAAGGCAGGGTACAGATACGCAGTATTTT. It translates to CASSLRQGTDTQYF.

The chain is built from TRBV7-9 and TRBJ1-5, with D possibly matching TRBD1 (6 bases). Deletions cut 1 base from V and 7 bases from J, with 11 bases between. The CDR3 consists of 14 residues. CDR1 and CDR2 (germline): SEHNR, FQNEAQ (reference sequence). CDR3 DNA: TGTGCCAGCAGCTTAGATACAGGGCTCCAGCCCCAGCATTTT. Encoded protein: CASSLDTGLQPQHF.

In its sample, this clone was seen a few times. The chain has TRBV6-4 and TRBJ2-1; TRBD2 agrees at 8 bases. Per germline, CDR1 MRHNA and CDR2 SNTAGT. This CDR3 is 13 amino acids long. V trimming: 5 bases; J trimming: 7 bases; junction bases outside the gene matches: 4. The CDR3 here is CASSFSGMNEQFF. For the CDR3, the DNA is TGTGCCAGCAGTTTTAGCGGGATGAATGAGCAGTTCTTC.

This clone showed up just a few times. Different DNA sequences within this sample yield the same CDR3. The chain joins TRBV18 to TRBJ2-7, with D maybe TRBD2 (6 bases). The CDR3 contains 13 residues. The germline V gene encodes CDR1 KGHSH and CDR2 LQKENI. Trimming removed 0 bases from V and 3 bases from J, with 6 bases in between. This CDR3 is CASSPPGSYEQYF. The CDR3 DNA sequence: TGTGCCAGCTCACCACCCGGGAGCTACGAGCAGTACTTC.

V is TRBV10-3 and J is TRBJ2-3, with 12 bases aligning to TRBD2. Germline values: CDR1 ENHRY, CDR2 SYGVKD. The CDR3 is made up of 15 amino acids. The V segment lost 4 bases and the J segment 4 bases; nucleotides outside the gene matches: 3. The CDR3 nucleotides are TGTGCCATCAGTGGACTAGCGGGAGATCCAGATACGCAGTATTTT. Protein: CAISGLAGDPDTQYF.

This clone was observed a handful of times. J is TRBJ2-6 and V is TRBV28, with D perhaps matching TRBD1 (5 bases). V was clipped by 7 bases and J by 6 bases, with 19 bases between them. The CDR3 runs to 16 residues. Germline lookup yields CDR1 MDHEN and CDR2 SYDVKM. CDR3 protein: CASTPLGPVVANVLTF. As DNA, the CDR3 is TGTGCCAGCACCCCGCTGGGGCCGGTCGTGGCCAACGTCCTGACTTTC. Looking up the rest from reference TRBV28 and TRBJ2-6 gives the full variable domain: DVKVTQSSRYLVKRTGEKVFLECVQDMDHENMFWYRQDPGLGLRLIYFSYDVKMKEKGDIPEGYSVSREKKERFSLILESASTNQTSMYLCASTPLGPVVANVLTFGAGSRLTVL.

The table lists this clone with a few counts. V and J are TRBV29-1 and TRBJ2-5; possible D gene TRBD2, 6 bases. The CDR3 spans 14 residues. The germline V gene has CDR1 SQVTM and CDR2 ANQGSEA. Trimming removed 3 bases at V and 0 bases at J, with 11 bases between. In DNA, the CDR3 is TGCAGCGTTGATCGGGCGGGAAACCAAGAGACCCAGTACTTC. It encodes CSVDRAGNQETQYF.

CDR3 nucleotide sequence: TGTGCCAGCAGCTTATCCCTGACTAGCGGGAGGCCCTACGAGCAGTACTTC. Translating it yields CASSLSLTSGRPYEQYF. The chain joins TRBV11-2 to TRBJ2-7, with 13 positions matching TRBD2. CDR3 length equals 17 residues. Germline V lookup: CDR1 SGHAT, CDR2 FQNNGV. V shed 2 bases, J shed 2 bases, and the junction held 6 bases outside the gene matches.